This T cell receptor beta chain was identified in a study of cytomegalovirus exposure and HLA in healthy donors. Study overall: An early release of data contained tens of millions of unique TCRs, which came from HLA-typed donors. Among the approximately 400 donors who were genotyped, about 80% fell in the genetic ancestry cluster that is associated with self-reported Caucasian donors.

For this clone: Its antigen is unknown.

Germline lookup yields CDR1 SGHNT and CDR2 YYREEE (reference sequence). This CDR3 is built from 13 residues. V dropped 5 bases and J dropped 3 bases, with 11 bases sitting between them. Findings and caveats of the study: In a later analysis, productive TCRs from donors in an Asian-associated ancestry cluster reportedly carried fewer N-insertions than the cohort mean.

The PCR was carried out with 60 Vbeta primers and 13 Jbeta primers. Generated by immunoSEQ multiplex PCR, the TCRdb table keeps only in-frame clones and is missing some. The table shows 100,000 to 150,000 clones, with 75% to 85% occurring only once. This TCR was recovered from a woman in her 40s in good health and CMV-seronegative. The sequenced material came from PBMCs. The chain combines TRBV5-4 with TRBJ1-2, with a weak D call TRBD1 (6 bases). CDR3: CASRLSGDYGYTF. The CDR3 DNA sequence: TGTGCCAGCAGACTGTCAGGGGACTATGGCTACACCTTC.